This TCR beta chain emerged from a study of T-cell reconstitution after alpha-beta-depleted transplantation in children. The CDR3 is 16 amino acids. CDR1 and CDR2 from the germline V gene are MGHRA and YSYEKL. Trimming removed 1 base at V and 6 bases at J, with 16 bases between. Unique molecular identifiers were incorporated during preparation of the TCRbeta library. MiXCR, applied by TCRdb to the PCR reads, yields one record per CDR3 protein. The sample yields about a million distinct CDR3 sequences, about 26% seen once. On this clonotype: Its antigen is not identified.

Overall study results and limits: It was reported that alpha-beta T cells came from several hundred expanded graft clones (about two months after transplant). Day-60 TCRbeta diversity that was high in some patients was derived from surviving recipient T cells and thymic progenitors. At one year after transplant, newly produced T cells mostly accounted for T-cell counts and diversity.

The sample consisted of PBMCs, mostly from graft donor cells, taken 360 days after TCRalphabeta/CD19-depleted stem cell transplant. The receptor's source is a boy under three years old who had a stem cell transplant for SCID, so the T cells may come from the graft donor. J is TRBJ2-1 and V is TRBV4-1; tentatively, D is TRBD2 (5 bases). The CDR3 loop reads CASSQAPGSTSNEQFF. DNA of the CDR3: TGCGCCAGCAGCCAAGCTCCGGGGTCGACCAGCAATGAGCAGTTCTTC.